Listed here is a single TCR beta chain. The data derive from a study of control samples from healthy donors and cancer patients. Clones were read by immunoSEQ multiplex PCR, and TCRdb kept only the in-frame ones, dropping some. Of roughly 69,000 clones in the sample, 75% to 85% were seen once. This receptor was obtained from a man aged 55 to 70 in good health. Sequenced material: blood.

CDR3 DNA: TGTGCCTGGAGTGTACAGGGGGCGTGGGGAACTGAAGCTTTCTTT. Its protein is CAWSVQGAWGTEAFF. V usage is TRBV30 and J usage is TRBJ1-1; 9 bases fit TRBD1. The germline V gene has CDR1 GTSNPN and CDR2 SVGIG (reference sequence). The CDR3 consists of 15 residues. V shed 0 bases and J 5 bases; nucleotides not matched to a gene: 7.